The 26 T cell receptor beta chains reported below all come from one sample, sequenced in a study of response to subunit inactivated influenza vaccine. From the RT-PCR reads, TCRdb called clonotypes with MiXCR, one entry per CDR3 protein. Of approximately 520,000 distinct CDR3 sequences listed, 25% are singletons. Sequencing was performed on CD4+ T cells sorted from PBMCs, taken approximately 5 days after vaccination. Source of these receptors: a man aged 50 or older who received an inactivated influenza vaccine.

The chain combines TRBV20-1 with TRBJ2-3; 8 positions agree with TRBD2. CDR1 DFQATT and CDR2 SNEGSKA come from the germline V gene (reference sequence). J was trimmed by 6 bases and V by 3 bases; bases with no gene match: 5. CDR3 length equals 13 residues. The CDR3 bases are TGCAGTGCTAGCAGGGGCGGGGGGGATACGCAGTATTTT. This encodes CSASRGGGDTQYF.

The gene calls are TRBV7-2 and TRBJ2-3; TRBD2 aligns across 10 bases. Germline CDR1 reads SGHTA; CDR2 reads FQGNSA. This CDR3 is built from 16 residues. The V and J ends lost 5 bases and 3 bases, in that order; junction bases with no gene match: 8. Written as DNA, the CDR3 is TGTGCCAGCAGCCCTCTAGCGGGAGCGGCAACAGATACGCAGTATTTT. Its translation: CASSPLAGAATDTQYF.

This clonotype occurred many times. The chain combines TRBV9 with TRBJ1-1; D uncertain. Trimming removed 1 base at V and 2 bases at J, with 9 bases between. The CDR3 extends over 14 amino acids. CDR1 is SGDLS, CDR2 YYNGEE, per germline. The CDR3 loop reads CASSVRPSNTEAFF. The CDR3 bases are TGTGCCAGCAGCGTACGCCCAAGTAACACTGAAGCTTTCTTT.

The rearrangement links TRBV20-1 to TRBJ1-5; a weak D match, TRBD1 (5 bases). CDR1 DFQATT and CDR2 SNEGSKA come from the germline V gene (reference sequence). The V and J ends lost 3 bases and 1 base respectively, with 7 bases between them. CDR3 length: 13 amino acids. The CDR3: CSASGASNQPQHF. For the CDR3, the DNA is TGCAGTGCTAGTGGGGCGAGCAATCAGCCCCAGCATTTT.

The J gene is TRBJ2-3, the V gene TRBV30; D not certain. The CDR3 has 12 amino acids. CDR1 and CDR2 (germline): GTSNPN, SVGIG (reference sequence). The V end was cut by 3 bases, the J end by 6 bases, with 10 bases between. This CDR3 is CAWSQSGDTQYF. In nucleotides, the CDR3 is TGTGCCTGGAGCCAAAGTGGGGATACGCAGTATTTT.

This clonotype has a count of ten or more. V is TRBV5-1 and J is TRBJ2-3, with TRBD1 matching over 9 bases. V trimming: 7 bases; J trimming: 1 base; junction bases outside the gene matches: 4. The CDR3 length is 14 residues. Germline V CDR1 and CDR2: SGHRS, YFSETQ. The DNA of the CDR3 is TGCGCCAGCCGACGGACAGGGGGCACAGATACGCAGTATTTT. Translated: CASRRTGGTDTQYF. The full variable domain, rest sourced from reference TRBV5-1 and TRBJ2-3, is KAGVTQTPRYLIKTRGQQVTLSCSPISGHRSVSWYQQTPGQGLQFLFEYFSETQRNKGNFPGRFSGRQFSNSRSEMNVSTLELGDSALYLCASRRTGGTDTQYFGPGTRLTVL.

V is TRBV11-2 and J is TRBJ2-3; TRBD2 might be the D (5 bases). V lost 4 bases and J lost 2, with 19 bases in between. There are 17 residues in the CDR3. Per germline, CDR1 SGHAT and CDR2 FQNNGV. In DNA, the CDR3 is TGTGCCAGCAGCTCGAGAGGGCGGTCAGGCCTCACAGATACGCAGTATTTT. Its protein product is CASSSRGRSGLTDTQYF.

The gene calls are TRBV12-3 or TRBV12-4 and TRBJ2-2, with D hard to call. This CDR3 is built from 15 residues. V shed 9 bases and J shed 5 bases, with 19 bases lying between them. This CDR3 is CASISRTRTTGELFF. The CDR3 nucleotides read TGTGCCAGTATCTCCCGGACCAGGACGACCGGGGAGCTGTTTTTT.

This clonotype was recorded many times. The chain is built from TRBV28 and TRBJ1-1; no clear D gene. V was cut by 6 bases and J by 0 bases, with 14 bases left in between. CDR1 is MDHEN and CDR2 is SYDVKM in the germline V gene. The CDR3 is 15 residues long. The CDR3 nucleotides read TGTGCCAGCAGGGCCCAATCCTTCGTGAACACTGAAGCTTTCTTT. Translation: CASRAQSFVNTEAFF.

The CDR3 reads CASTSNYRETQYF. The CDR3 DNA reads as TGTGCCAGCACGAGTAACTATAGGGAGACCCAGTACTTC. The rearrangement joins TRBV6-1 to TRBJ2-5; D not resolved. The CDR3 runs 13 residues. Trimming took off 7 bases at V and 5 bases at J, with 14 bases between the two ends. CDR1 is MNHNS and CDR2 is SASEGT in the germline V gene.

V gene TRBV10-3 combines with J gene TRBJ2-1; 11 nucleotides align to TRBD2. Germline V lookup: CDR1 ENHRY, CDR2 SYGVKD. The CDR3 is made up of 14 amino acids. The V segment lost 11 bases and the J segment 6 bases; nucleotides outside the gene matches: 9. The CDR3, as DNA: TGTGCCGCCTCTACTAGCGGGAGCATCAATGAGCAGTTCTTC. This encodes CAASTSGSINEQFF.

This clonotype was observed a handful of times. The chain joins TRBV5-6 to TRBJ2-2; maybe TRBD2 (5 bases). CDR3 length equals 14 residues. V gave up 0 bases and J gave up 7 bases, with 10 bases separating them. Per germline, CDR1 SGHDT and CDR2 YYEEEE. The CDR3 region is CASSLVLAGGELFF. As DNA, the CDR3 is TGTGCCAGCAGCTTGGTTCTAGCCGGCGGGGAGCTGTTTTTT.

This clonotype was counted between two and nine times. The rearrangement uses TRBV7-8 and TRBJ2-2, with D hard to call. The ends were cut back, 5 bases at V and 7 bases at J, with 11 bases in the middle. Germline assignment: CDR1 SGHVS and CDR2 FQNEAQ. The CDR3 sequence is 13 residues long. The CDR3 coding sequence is TGTGCCAGCAGCGTGGACCTTCTCGGGGAGCTGTTTTTT. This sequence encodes CASSVDLLGELFF. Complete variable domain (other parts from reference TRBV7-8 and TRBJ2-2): GAGVSQSPRYKVAKRGQDVALRCDPISGHVSLFWYQQALGQGPEFLTYFQNEAQLDKSGLPSDRFFAERPEGSVSTLKIQRTQQEDSAVYLCASSVDLLGELFFGEGSRLTVL.

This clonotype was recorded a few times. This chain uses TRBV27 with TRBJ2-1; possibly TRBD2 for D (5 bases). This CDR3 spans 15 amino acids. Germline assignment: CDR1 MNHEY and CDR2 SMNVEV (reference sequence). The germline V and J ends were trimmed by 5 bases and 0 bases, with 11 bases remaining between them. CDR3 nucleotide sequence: TGTGCCAGCAGTCAGGACTCGAACTCCTACAATGAGCAGTTCTTC. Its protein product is CASSQDSNSYNEQFF.

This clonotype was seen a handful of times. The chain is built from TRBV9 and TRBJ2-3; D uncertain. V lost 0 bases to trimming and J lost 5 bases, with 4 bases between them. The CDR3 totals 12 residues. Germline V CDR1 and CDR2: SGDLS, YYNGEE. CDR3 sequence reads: CASSVELDTQYF. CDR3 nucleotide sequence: TGTGCCAGCAGCGTAGAGTTAGATACGCAGTATTTT. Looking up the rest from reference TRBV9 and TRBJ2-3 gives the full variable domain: DSGVTQTPKHLITATGQRVTLRCSPRSGDLSVYWYQQSLDQGLQFLIQYYNGEERAKGNILERFSAQQFPDLHSELNLSSLELGDSALYFCASSVELDTQYFGPGTRLTVL.

CDR3 coding DNA: TGTGCCAGCAGCGTAGCGGGACAGAGGCCGTACAATGAGCAGTTCTTC. It codes for CASSVAGQRPYNEQFF. This rearrangement joins TRBV9 to TRBJ2-1; the match to TRBD1 covers 7 bases. CDR1 is SGDLS, CDR2 YYNGEE, per germline. The CDR3 totals 16 residues. The V gene end was trimmed by 0 bases and the J gene end by 4 bases; junction bases not matched to a gene: 7.

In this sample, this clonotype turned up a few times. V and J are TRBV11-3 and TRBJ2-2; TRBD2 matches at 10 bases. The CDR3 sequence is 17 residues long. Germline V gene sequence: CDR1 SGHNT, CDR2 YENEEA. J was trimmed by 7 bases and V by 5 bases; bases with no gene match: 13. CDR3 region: CASSHSTGTSVGGELFF. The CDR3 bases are TGTGCCAGCAGCCACTCTACCGGGACTAGCGTCGGCGGGGAGCTGTTTTTT.

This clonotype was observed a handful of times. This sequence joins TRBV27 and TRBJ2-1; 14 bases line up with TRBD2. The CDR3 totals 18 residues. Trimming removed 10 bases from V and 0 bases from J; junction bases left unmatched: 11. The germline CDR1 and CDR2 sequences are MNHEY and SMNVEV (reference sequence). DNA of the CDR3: TGTGCCACCTGGACTAGCGGGAGGCTCCTTAGCTCCTACAATGAGCAGTTCTTC. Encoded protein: CATWTSGRLLSSYNEQFF.

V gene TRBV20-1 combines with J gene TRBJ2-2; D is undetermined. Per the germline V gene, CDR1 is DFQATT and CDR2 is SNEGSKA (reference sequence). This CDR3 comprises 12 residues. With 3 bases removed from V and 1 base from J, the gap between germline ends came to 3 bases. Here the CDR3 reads CSASGNTGELFF. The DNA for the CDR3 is TGCAGTGCTAGTGGGAACACCGGGGAGCTGTTTTTT.

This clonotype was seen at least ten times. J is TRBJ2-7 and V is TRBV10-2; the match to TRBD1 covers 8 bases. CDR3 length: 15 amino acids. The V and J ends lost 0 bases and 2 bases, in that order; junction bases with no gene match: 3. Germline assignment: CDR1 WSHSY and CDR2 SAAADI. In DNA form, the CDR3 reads TGCGCCAGCAGTGAGTCAAACAGGGGGACCTACGAGCAGTACTTC. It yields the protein CASSESNRGTYEQYF.

CDR3 DNA sequence: TGTGCCAGCAGCCAAGTGGAGAGGAAAAAGACCCAGTACTTC. Translation: CASSQVERKKTQYF. This chain links TRBV3-1 with TRBJ2-5, with no clear D. Trimming took off 1 base at V and 6 bases at J, with 12 bases between the two ends. The CDR3 contains 14 residues. The V gene's germline CDR1 is LGHDT and CDR2 YNNKEL (reference sequence).

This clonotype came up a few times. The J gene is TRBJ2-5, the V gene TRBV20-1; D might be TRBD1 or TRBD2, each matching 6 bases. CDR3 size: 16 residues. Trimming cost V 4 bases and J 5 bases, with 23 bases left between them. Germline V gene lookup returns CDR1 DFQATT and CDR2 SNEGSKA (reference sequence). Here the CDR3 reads CSAIRGGLTSGETQYF. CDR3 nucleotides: TGCAGTGCTATCCGAGGGGGACTCACCTCCGGGGAGACCCAGTACTTC.

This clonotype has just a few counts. CDR3 nucleotides: TGTGCCAGCTCACCTATCACAGGGAATGACGAGCAGTACTTC. It encodes CASSPITGNDEQYF. V and J are TRBV18 and TRBJ2-7, with D tentatively TRBD1 (6 bases). V lost 3 bases, J lost 5 bases, and 14 bases lay in between. The CDR3 sequence is 14 residues long. CDR1 is KGHSH and CDR2 is LQKENI in the germline V gene.

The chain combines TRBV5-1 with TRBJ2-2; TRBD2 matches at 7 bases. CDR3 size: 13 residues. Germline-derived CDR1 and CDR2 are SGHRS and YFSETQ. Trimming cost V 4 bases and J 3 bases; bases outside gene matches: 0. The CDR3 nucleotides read TGCGCCAGCAGCCGGGGGGACACCGGGGAGCTGTTTTTT. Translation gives CASSRGDTGELFF.

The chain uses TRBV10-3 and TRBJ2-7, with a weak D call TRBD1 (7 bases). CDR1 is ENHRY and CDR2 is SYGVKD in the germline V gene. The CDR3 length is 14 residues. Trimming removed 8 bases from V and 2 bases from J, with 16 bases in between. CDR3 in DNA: TGTGCCATCCGTCGTGGAGGGGGCGCCTACGAGCAGTACTTC. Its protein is CAIRRGGGAYEQYF.

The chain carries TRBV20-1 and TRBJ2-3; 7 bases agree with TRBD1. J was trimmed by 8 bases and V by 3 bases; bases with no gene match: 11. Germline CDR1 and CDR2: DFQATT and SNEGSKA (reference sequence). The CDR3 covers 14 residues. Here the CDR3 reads CSAREDRVPSTQYF. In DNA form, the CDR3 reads TGCAGTGCTAGGGAAGACAGGGTCCCGAGTACGCAGTATTTT.